This TCR beta chain comes out of a study of Ad26.COV2.S vaccination and SARS-CoV-2 variants. For this clone: The antigen is not known.

The CDR3 extends over 13 amino acids. Losses at the gene ends were 6 bases for V and 7 bases for J; bases not matched to a gene: 3. Germline V lookup: CDR1 MNHEY, CDR2 SVGAGI. Study findings and constraints: TCR breadth and depth analyses may have underestimated total T cell responses.

Profiling relied on immunoSEQ multiplex PCR, and the TCRdb table lists in-frame clones only, not all of them. This sample has more than 85,000 clones, with around 82% found just once. The V call is TRBV6-5, the J call TRBJ1-4; 9 bases fit TRBD1. The sample in question was peripheral blood, obtained after recovery from COVID-19. This sequence was found in a human donor who had recovered from COVID-19. As DNA, the CDR3 is TGTGCCAGCAGCGGGACAGGGCGTGAAAAACTGTTTTTT. Translated, it gives CASSGTGREKLFF.